This T cell receptor beta chain originates from a study of T cell repertoires in cytomegalovirus infection. In the study overall: Recently described HLA-C-restricted plus well-studied HLA-B-restricted CMV epitopes were used.

Between the trimmed V and J ends, which lost 6 bases and 3 bases, there was a span of 12 bases. Germline V gives CDR1 DFQATT, CDR2 SNEGSKA (reference sequence). This CDR3 has 12 residues. TCRdb used MiXCR to reprocess the reads, holding one entry per CDR3 protein. In the table there are 650,000 to 900,000 distinct CDR3 sequences, just under 30% of which are singletons. In regard to this clonotype: What it recognizes is unknown.

The clonotype comes from a human donor in good health (CMV status not recorded). Some clones in this sample may be carry-over from other donors' samples. This specimen was cultured CD8+ T cells from PBMCs, taken from culture after CMV antigen stimulation. The chain recombines TRBV20-1 with TRBJ2-7; no definite D call. CDR3 DNA: TGCAGTGCACAGACAAGGTACTACGAGCAGTACTTC. It encodes CSAQTRYYEQYF.